This T cell receptor (beta chain) was captured in a study of OX40 agonist ivuxolimab in advanced cancers. In the study overall: The patients got ivuxolimab, which is an agonistic anti-OX40 (CD134) antibody.

On this clone: Its target is not known.

The data were produced by immunoSEQ multiplex PCR, yet TCRdb's version contains in-frame clones alone and is incomplete. The sample consists of tens of thousands of clones, approximately 91% of them appearing once. V gave up 3 bases and J gave up 6 bases, with 13 bases separating them. This CDR3 contains 14 residues. Germline V gene sequence: CDR1 SGDLS, CDR2 YYNGEE. Study findings and constraints: Low normalized T-cell clonal expansion was additionally recorded for some nonresponders.

Autoimmune disease history or systemic immunosuppression meant exclusion. The sequence derives from an adult with an advanced solid tumor such as melanoma, head and neck, liver or kidney cancer. The chain uses TRBV9 and TRBJ2-1; D not resolved. The sample here was CD4+ or CD8+ T cells sorted from blood, taken in a trial of the OX40 agonist ivuxolimab. The CDR3 spells CASSEKLNGNEQFF. DNA of the CDR3: TGTGCCAGCAGCGAAAAACTGAATGGCAATGAGCAGTTCTTC.